A selection of T cell receptor beta chains follows, all from one sample in a study of blood T cells in healthy people across ages. One entry per CDR3 protein results from TCRdb running MiXCR on the 5' RACE reads. This table has 1.2 million to 1.5 million distinct CDR3 sequences, 59% appearing once. The sample taken for sequencing was blood. The receptors were gathered from a man between 18 and 29 years old in good health. Both conserved end residues are part of each CDR3. The D gene is left open where the match is weak. Size values are once, few and many counts, or a class for expanded clones, and some rows have none.

TRBJ2-3	TRBV11-2	NA	NA	TGTGCCAGCAGCCGGAGAGGTCTGGTCGCAGATACGCAGTATTTT	CASSRRGLVADTQYF
TRBJ2-7	TRBV7-8	once	NA	TGTGCCAGCAGCTTAGGTTTCGGGGGCTACAATGAGCAGTACTTC	CASSLGFGGYNEQYF
TRBJ2-7	TRBV6-4	NA	TRBD2	TGTGCCAGCAGTCAGAGCGGGGAAGGGGTCGACGAGCAGTACTTC	CASSQSGEGVDEQYF
TRBJ1-1	TRBV6-5	NA	TRBD1	TGTGCCAGCAGTTACTGGACAGGGGGATCAACTGAAGCTTTCTTT	CASSYWTGGSTEAFF
TRBJ2-3	TRBV18	few	NA	TGTGCCAGCTCACCACGTGGGGTCACAGATACGCAGTATTTT	CASSPRGVTDTQYF
TRBJ2-5	TRBV20-1	NA	NA	TGCAGTGCTAGAGATGCAGGGGCCTGGACGGAGACCCAGTACTTC	CSARDAGAWTETQYF
TRBJ2-7	TRBV20-1	NA	TRBD2	TGCAGTGCTAGAGAGGTGACTAGCCTCTACAATGAGCAGTACTTC	CSAREVTSLYNEQYF
TRBJ1-1	TRBV12-3/TRBV12-4	NA	NA	TGTGCCAGCAGTATTCGCCGCAGCGGGGAGACTGAAGCTTTCTTT	CASSIRRSGETEAFF
TRBJ1-2	TRBV3-1	NA	NA	TGTGCCAGCAGGCCCCCGTCTGGTAACTATGGCTACACCTTC	CASRPPSGNYGYTF
TRBJ2-7	TRBV7-6	NA	NA	TGTGCCAGCAGCTTACAACAGTCGGTCTACGAGCAGTACTTC	CASSLQQSVYEQYF
TRBJ2-7	TRBV4-2	NA	TRBD2	TGTGCCAGCAGCCCCCGGACTAGCGGGGGATCCTACGAGCAGTACTTC	CASSPRTSGGSYEQYF
TRBJ2-7	TRBV9	NA	TRBD2	TGTGCCAGCAGCGTAGGACTAGCGGACTACAAGCAGTACTTC	CASSVGLADYKQYF
TRBJ2-7	TRBV11-2	NA	TRBD1	TGTGCCAGCAGCTTAGGGGGGGCGGGACAGGGATACGAGCAGTACTTC	CASSLGGAGQGYEQYF
TRBJ2-3	TRBV7-9	few	TRBD2	TGTGCCAGCAGCTTAGGTAGCGGGACCACAGATACGCAGTATTTT	CASSLGSGTTDTQYF
TRBJ2-7	TRBV20-1	NA	TRBD2	TGCAGTGCCTTGGGACTAGCGGGAATAGGTGTGGGCGAGCAGTACTTC	CSALGLAGIGVGEQYF
TRBJ1-2	TRBV7-2	NA	TRBD1	TGTGCCAGCAGCTTAGGGACAGGGGTAGAAGGCTACACCTTC	CASSLGTGVEGYTF
TRBJ2-5	TRBV5-1	NA	NA	TGCGCCAGCAGCTTTATGGGCAGGGAGGAGACCCAGTACTTC	CASSFMGREETQYF
TRBJ1-2	TRBV28	few	NA	TGTGCCAGCAGTTTGGGGTCCCTGGGCACCTTC	CASSLGSLGTF
TRBJ1-2	TRBV7-9	NA	NA	TGTGCCAGCAGCTTAGTGATGACAGTCTATGGCTACACCTTC	CASSLVMTVYGYTF
TRBJ1-1	TRBV6-5	NA	TRBD1	TGTGCCAGCAGCATCACAGGGGCCACTGAAGCTTTCTTT	CASSITGATEAFF
TRBJ1-2	TRBV18	NA	NA	TGTGCCAGCTCACCACCGTACATGGATGGCTACACCTTC	CASSPPYMDGYTF
TRBJ1-2	TRBV5-4	NA	NA	TGTGCCAGCAGCTTGGTTGGAGACAGCCCCACCAGCTATGGCTACACCTTC	CASSLVGDSPTSYGYTF
TRBJ1-6	TRBV6-2/TRBV6-3	NA	NA	TGTGCCAGCAGTTACGAGGGACAAGCTAATTCACCCCTCCACTTT	CASSYEGQANSPLHF
TRBJ2-7	TRBV10-3	NA	NA	TGTGCCATCCCCAATTCCTACGAGCAGTACTTC	CAIPNSYEQYF
TRBJ1-2	TRBV7-4	NA	NA	TGTGCCAGCAGCTTACTCTGGACGAGAAACTATGGCTACACCTTC	CASSLLWTRNYGYTF
TRBJ1-3	TRBV4-1	once	NA	TGCGCCAGCAGCCAAGTTTCAGGGTTCGGTGGAAACACCATATATTTT	CASSQVSGFGGNTIYF
TRBJ2-3	TRBV25-1	few	NA	TGTGCCAGCAGTGAGTCCATTGGAGATACGCAGTATTTT	CASSESIGDTQYF
TRBJ2-1	TRBV20-1	NA	TRBD1	TGCAGTGCTAAAACCGGGACAGGTCCATACAATGAGCAGTTCTTC	CSAKTGTGPYNEQFF
TRBJ1-2	TRBV5-8	NA	NA	TGTGCCAGCAGCTCGCCGTCCTGGGCAGAGGCTAACTATGGCTACACCTTC	CASSSPSWAEANYGYTF
TRBJ2-7	TRBV4-1	NA	TRBD2	TGCGCCAGCAGCCACCGACTAGCGGGGGCCGAGCAGTACTTC	CASSHRLAGAEQYF
TRBJ2-7	TRBV7-2	NA	NA	TGTGCCAGCAGCCCTAAGAGACGCCTAAGCTCCTACGAGCAGTACTTC	CASSPKRRLSSYEQYF
TRBJ1-2	TRBV6-2/TRBV6-3	NA	TRBD1	TGTGCCAGCAGTTACCCCGGGACAGAAAGTAACTATGGCTACACCTTC	CASSYPGTESNYGYTF
TRBJ1-6	TRBV7-8	NA	TRBD1	TGTGCCAGCAGCTTACGGGACAGAAGAAATTCACCCCTCCACTTT	CASSLRDRRNSPLHF
TRBJ2-1	TRBV2	NA	NA	TGTGCCAGCACCGCAAGTAGGACAATCTTCTACAATGAGCAGTTCTTC	CASTASRTIFYNEQFF
TRBJ2-3	TRBV29-1	few	TRBD2	TGCAGCGTTGAAACAGCCGATCCGGCTAGCGGGGAGGGGGATACGCAGTATTTT	CSVETADPASGEGDTQYF
TRBJ2-1	TRBV29-1	few	TRBD2	TGCAGCGTTCCTCAAGGGAGGGCTGAGCAGTTCTTC	CSVPQGRAEQFF
TRBJ2-1	TRBV6-5	NA	NA	TGTGCCAGCAGTTACTCTGCAGGGGAAGTAGAGACCCAGTTCTTC	CASSYSAGEVETQFF
TRBJ2-4	TRBV6-1	NA	NA	TGTGCCAGCAGGGGGGGGGCCGTACTTAAAAACATTCAGTACTTC	CASRGGAVLKNIQYF
TRBJ2-7	TRBV7-9	NA	TRBD2	TGTGCCAGCAGTCCCCCCGTCGGACTAGCGGGAGGAAACGAGCAGTACTTC	CASSPPVGLAGGNEQYF
TRBJ2-4	TRBV7-9	few	NA	TGTGCCAGCAGCTTTGACCAACAGGCTGAGGACATTCAGTACTTC	CASSFDQQAEDIQYF
TRBJ1-6	TRBV2	once	NA	TGTGCCAGCAGTGCGCCCTTGGGGATCAATTCACCCCTCCACTTT	CASSAPLGINSPLHF
TRBJ1-4	TRBV27	NA	NA	TGTGCCAGCAGTTTATCAGCCATGAGGTCAGGGGAAAAACTGTTTTTT	CASSLSAMRSGEKLFF
TRBJ1-2	TRBV9	NA	TRBD1	TGTGCCAGCAGCGTAGAGGGACAGGGGTACTATGGCTACACCTTC	CASSVEGQGYYGYTF
TRBJ2-3	TRBV3-1	NA	TRBD2	TGTGCCAGCAGCCGAAGGACTAGCGGGGCCACAGATACGCAGTATTTT	CASSRRTSGATDTQYF
TRBJ2-1	TRBV20-1	NA	TRBD2	TGCAGTGCTACCGGGACAAGCGGGAGTTACAATGAGCAGTTCTTC	CSATGTSGSYNEQFF
TRBJ1-5	TRBV7-2	few	NA	TGTGCCAGCAGTTCCACAGGTTCACGCAATCAGCCCCAGCATTTT	CASSSTGSRNQPQHF
TRBJ2-3	TRBV4-1	NA	NA	TGCGCCAGCAGCCAAGAGTCCTACTCGGCGGACACGCAGTATTTT	CASSQESYSADTQYF
TRBJ2-7	TRBV7-6	NA	NA	TGTGCCAGCAGTCCAACAGGGCCCAAGGGCTACGAGCAGTACTTC	CASSPTGPKGYEQYF
TRBJ2-7	TRBV7-9	NA	NA	TGTGCCAGCAGCGGGGTGGGCTCCTACGAGCAGTACTTC	CASSGVGSYEQYF
TRBJ1-1	TRBV5-1	NA	NA	TGCGCCAGCAGCTTGGAGGGTGATGGCACTGAAGCTTTCTTT	CASSLEGDGTEAFF
TRBJ2-7	TRBV27	NA	NA	TGTGCCACCTATGCCGCGGGCGAGCAGTACTTC	CATYAAGEQYF
TRBJ2-7	TRBV11-2	NA	NA	TGTGCCAGCAGCCCGTGGGACTTCTCCTACGAGCAGTACTTC	CASSPWDFSYEQYF
TRBJ2-7	TRBV4-3	few	NA	TGCGCCAGCAGCCAAGATCGGCAGGGAACCTCCTACGAGCAGTACTTC	CASSQDRQGTSYEQYF
TRBJ2-3	TRBV11-2	NA	TRBD2	TGTGCCAGCAGCTATATAGCGGGAGTGGGAGATACGCAGTATTTT	CASSYIAGVGDTQYF
TRBJ2-5	TRBV25-1	NA	TRBD2	TGTGCCAGCAGTGAACTAGCGGGAGGGGTAGGTGAGACCCAGTACTTC	CASSELAGGVGETQYF
TRBJ2-5	TRBV6-2/TRBV6-3	NA	TRBD1	TGTGCCAGCAGTACCCTGACAGGGAAAGAGACCCAGTACTTC	CASSTLTGKETQYF
TRBJ2-3	TRBV20-1	few	TRBD2	TGCAGTGCTAGAGCCGGGACTAGAGAGCAGTATTTT	CSARAGTREQYF
TRBJ2-7	TRBV7-6	NA	NA	TGTGCCAGCAGTATACCGCGGGGCGAGCAGTACTTC	CASSIPRGEQYF
TRBJ2-7	TRBV20-1	NA	NA	TGCAGTGCGTGGCAGGAAGGCTCCTACGAGCAGTACTTC	CSAWQEGSYEQYF
TRBJ1-6	TRBV11-2	NA	NA	TGTGCCAGCAGCTTAGCAGGGGTTAGCTCACCCCTCCACTTT	CASSLAGVSSPLHF